This entry describes one T cell receptor (beta chain). The antigen it recognizes is unknown. No much larger clone exists at a distance of one base, and base qualities are not known. The record originates from a study of T cell clones after liver transplantation (dated by TCRdb to between 2018 and 2021). For context, the study as a whole: Samples were obtained from ITN030ST, a randomized trial in which withdrawal of immunosuppression was attempted within 2 years of liver transplantation. The study cohort included 8 liver transplant recipients, of whom 3 were classified as tolerant and 5 as non-tolerant. No induction therapy was given to the subjects, and standard immunosuppression was administered until randomization at 12-24 months post-transplant. Donor-reactive T cell clones were identified using TCRbeta sequencing after a pre-transplant mixed lymphocyte reaction and were then followed in post-transplant blood. As an antigen-independent comparator for donor-reactive sequences, third party-reactive TCRbeta sequences were also identified from pre-transplant MLRs. Three of the eight recipients were HCV-positive; the others were transplanted for non-autoimmune, non-viral indications. Blood samples were collected pre-transplant, pre-randomization before withdrawal, and post-randomization after either complete withdrawal or failed withdrawal. To count as tolerant, a recipient had to stay completely off immunosuppression for at least one year without liver enzymes climbing beyond twice the upper limit of normal.

The CDR3 covers 15 residues, taking in both the cysteine and the phenylalanine. Only the CDR3 region is kept as DNA, spanning 45 bases read in frame from base 1. From the germline V gene, CDR1 is SGHDT and CDR2 is YYEEEE. V loses 5 bases at its end and J loses 7 bases; junction bases beyond the gene matches: 11. What the work shows at the level of the full study, not this receptor alone: Because no allograft tissue specimens were available, donor-reactive T cells may have migrated into the graft instead of being deleted. When repertoire turnover was taken into account, detection of donor-reactive sequences was significantly reduced in 7 of 8 subjects for CD4 and in 8 of 8 subjects for CD8. Conclusions were preliminary, limited by small, heterogeneous patient numbers and non-standardized post-transplant time points. A significant post-transplant decrease in circulating donor-reactive CD4 TCRbeta sequences was observed in most of the 8 subjects, irrespective of tolerance or HCV status. A greater decline was seen for donor-reactive sequences than for third party-reactive sequences, suggesting partial antigen-specific deletion unrelated to withdrawal success. Low numbers of available donor cells limited the measurable donor-reactive repertoire in a couple of subjects.

Frozen genomic DNA underwent high-throughput TCRbeta CDR3 sequencing by immunoSEQ, including PCR amplification, mapping, bias correction and internal controls. In the source study's methods: Productive rearrangements were kept, and unique TCRbeta sequences were defined by CDR3 nucleotide sequence plus V and J gene. Donor-reactive sequences required at least 5-fold expansion in CFSE-low cells versus unstimulated pre-transplant cells and at least 0.01% frequency. Minimum frequency thresholds were set for each subject on the basis of the unstimulated sample with the lowest template count, so that a detection power of at least 90% was ensured. Jensen-Shannon divergence between the top 1000 TCRbeta sequences post- versus pre-transplant served as the measure of repertoire turnover. Two-sided Fisher's exact tests were used to test for changes in how often donor-reactive sequences were detected. TCRdb limited this immuneACCESS table to in-frame rearrangements with V and J called. A share of clones is missing; checked studies link under half to unresolved V genes, and the rest is unexplained. From that table come the V and J calls and clone size; the DNA was used to work out D and trimming. The sample has 25,000 to 40,000 clones on record, just under 95% of them singletons. Clones ranked in the top ten supply roughly 25% of the sample.

Thawed unstimulated PBMCs were stained for CD3, CD4 and CD8 and FACS-sorted into CD3+CD4+ and CD3+CD8+ populations. All 8 studied subjects were randomized to withdrawal of immunosuppression. Genomic DNA was isolated with the Qiagen DNeasy Blood and Tissue Kit. The TCR originated in a human patient who received a liver transplant. Where a transplant has occurred, the graft donor may have supplied some of the T cells. The sequenced sample was CD8+ T cells from blood, obtained 12 months after liver transplant. Rearrangement joined TRBV5-6 to TRBJ2-7; 11 of the junction bases match TRBD2. The DNA reads TGTGCCAGCAGGACACTAGCGGGAGAATCGAAAGAGCAGTACTTC. Its amino acids are CASRTLAGESKEQYF.